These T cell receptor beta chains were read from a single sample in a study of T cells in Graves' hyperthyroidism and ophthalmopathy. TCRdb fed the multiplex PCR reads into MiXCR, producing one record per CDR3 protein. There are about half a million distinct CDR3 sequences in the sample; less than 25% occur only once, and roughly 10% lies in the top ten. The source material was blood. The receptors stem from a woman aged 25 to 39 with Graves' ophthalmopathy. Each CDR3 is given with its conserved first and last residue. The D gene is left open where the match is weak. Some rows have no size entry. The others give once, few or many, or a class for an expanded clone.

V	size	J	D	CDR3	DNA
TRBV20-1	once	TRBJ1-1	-	CSATDGNTEAFF	TGCAGTGCGACGGACGGGAACACTGAAGCTTTCTTT
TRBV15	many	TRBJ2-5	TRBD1	CATSRDGTGGRLTQYF	TGTGCCACCAGCAGAGATGGGACAGGCGGTCGATTGACCCAGTACTTC
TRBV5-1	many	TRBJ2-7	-	CASSPEVPGYEQYF	TGCGCCAGCAGCCCAGAGGTACCTGGATACGAGCAGTACTTC
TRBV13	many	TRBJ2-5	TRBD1	CASSGDRAQEMSQYF	TGTGCCAGCAGTGGGGACAGAGCACAAGAGATGTCCCAGTACTTC
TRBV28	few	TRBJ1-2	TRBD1	CASSPKGARGYTF	TGTGCCAGCAGTCCAAAGGGGGCGCGGGGCTACACCTTC
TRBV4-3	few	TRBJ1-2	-	CASSQDWGGYGYTF	TGCGCCAGCAGCCAAGATTGGGGAGGCTATGGCTACACCTTC
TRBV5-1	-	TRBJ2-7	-	CASSLVVDNEQYF	TGCGCCAGCAGCTTGGTCGTGGACAACGAGCAGTACTTC
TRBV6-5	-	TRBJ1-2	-	CASSYDLPAMFYGYTF	TGTGCCAGCAGTTACGATTTGCCAGCCATGTTCTATGGCTACACCTTC
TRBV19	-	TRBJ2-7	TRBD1	CASSIGPGTGFRNEQYF	TGTGCCAGTAGTATAGGACCCGGGACAGGGTTTCGCAACGAGCAGTACTTC
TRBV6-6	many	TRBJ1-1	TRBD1	CAIGQGADTEAFF	TGTGCCATAGGGCAGGGGGCAGACACTGAAGCTTTCTTT